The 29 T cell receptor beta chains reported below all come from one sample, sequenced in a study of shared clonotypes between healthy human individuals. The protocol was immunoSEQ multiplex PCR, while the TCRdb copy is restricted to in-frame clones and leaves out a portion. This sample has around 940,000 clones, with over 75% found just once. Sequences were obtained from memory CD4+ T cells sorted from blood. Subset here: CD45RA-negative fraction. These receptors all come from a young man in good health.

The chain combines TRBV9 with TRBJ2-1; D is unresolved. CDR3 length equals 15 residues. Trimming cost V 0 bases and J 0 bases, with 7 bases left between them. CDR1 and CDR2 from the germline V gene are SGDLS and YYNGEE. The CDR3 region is CASSVVQSSYNEQFF. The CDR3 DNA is TGTGCCAGCAGCGTAGTCCAAAGCTCCTACAATGAGCAGTTCTTC.

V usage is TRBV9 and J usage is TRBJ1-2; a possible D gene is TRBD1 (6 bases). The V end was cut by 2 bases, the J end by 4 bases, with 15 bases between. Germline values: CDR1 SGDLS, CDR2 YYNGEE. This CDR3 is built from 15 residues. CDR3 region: CASSVDSMSPYGYTF. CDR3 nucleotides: TGTGCCAGCAGCGTGGACAGCATGAGTCCCTATGGCTACACCTTC.

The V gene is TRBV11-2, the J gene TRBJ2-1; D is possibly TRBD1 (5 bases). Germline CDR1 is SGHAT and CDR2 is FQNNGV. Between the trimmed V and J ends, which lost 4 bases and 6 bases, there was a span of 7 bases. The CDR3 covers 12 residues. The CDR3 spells CASSWQGNEQFF. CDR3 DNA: TGTGCCAGCAGCTGGCAGGGCAATGAGCAGTTCTTC.

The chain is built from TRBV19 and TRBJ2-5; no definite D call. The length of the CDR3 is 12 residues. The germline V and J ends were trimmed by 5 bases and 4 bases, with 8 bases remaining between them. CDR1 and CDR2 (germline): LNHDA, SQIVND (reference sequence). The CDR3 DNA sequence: TGTGCCAGTAGTGTCCCCCTAGAGACCCAGTACTTC. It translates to CASSVPLETQYF.

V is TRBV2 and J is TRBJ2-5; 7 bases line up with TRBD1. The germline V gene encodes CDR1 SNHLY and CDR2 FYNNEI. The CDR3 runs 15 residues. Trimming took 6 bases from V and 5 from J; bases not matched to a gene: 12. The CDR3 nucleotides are TGTGCCAGCAGGTCGACAGGGTCTGTGATCGAGACCCAGTACTTC. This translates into CASRSTGSVIETQYF.

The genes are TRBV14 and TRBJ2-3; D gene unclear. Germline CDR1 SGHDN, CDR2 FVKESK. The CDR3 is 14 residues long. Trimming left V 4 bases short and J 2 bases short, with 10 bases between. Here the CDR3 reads CASSRTGPTDTQYF. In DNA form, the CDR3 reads TGTGCCAGCAGCCGCACCGGGCCCACAGATACGCAGTATTTT.

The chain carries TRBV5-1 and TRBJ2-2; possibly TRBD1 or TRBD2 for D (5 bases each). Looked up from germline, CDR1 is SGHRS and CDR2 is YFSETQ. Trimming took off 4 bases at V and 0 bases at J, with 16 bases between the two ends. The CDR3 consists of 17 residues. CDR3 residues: CASSVAGSSANTGELFF. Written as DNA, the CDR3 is TGCGCCAGCAGCGTTGCAGGGAGTTCGGCGAACACCGGGGAGCTGTTTTTT.

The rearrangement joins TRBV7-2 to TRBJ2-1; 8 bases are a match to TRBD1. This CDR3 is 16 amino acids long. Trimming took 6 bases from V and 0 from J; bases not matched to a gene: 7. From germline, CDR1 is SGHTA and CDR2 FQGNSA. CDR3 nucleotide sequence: TGTGCCAGCAGTCCGACAGGGGCCCTCTCCTACAATGAGCAGTTCTTC. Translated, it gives CASSPTGALSYNEQFF.

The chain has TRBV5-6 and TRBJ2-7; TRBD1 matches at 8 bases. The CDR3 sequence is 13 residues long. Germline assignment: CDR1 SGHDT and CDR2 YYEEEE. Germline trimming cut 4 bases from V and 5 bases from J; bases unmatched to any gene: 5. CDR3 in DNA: TGTGCCAGCAGCGGGACAGGTCAACACGAGCAGTACTTC. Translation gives CASSGTGQHEQYF.

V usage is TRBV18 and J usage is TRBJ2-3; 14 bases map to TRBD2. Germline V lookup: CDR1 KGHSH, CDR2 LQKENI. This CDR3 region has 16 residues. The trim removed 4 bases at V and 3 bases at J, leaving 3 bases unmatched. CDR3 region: CASSLRTSGGTDTQYF. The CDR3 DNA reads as TGTGCCAGCTCACTACGGACTAGCGGGGGGACAGATACGCAGTATTTT.

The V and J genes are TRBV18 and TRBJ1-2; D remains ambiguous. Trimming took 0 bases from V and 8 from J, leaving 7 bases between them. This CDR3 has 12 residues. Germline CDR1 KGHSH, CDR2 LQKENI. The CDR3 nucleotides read TGTGCCAGCTCACCACCCCAGGAAGGCTACACCTTC. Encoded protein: CASSPPQEGYTF. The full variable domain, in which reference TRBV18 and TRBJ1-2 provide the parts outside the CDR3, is NAGVMQNPRHLVRRRGQEARLRCSPMKGHSHVYWYRQLPEEGLKFMVYLQKENIIDESGMPKERFSAEFPKEGPSILRIQQVVRGDSAAYFCASSPPQEGYTFGSGTRLTVV.

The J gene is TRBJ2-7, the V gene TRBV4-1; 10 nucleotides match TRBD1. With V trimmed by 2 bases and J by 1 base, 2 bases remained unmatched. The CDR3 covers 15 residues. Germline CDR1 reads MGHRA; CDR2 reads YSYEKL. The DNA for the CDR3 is TGCGCCAGCAGCCAACCGGGACAGGGGTCCTACGAGCAGTACTTC. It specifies CASSQPGQGSYEQYF.

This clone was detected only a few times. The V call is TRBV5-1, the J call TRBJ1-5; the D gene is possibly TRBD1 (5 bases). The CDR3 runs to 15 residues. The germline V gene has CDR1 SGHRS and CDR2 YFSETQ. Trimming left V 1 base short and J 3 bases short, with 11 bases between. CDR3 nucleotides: TGCGCCAGCAGCTTGCTAGGGGACCCCAATCAGCCCCAGCATTTT. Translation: CASSLLGDPNQPQHF.

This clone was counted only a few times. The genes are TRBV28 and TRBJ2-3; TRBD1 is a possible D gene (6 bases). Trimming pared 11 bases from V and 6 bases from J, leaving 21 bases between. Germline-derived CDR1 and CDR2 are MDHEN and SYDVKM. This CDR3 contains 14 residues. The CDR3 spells CALGIRPGADTQYF. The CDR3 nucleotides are TGTGCCTTGGGGATTCGGCCAGGGGCGGATACGCAGTATTTT.

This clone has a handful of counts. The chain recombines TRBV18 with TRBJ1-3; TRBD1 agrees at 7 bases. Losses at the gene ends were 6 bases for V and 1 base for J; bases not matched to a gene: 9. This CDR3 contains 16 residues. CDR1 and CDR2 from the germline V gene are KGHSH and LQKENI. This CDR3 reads CASSQRQGSSGNTIYF. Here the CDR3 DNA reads TGTGCCAGCTCCCAACGACAGGGCTCTTCTGGAAACACCATATATTTT.

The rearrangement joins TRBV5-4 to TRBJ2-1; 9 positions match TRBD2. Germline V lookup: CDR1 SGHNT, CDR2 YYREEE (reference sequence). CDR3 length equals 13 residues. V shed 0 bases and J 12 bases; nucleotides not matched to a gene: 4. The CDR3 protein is CASSLEAGGVQFF. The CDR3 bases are TGTGCCAGCAGCTTGGAAGCGGGAGGTGTGCAGTTCTTC.

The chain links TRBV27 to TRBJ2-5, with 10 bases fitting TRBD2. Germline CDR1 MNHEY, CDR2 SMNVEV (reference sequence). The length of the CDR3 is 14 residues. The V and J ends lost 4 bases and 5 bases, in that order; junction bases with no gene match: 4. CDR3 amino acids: CASSSPGLAETQYF. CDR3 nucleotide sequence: TGTGCCAGCAGTTCTCCGGGACTAGCGGAGACCCAGTACTTC.

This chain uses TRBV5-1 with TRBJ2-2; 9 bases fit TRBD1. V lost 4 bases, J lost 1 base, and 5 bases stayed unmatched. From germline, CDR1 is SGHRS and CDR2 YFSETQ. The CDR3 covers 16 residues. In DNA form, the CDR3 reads TGCGCCAGCAGCCCGTGGGGACAGGGGAACACCGGGGAGCTGTTTTTT. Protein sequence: CASSPWGQGNTGELFF.

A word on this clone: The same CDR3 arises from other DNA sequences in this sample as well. CDR3 amino acids: CAWTGQVNTEAFF. In DNA, the CDR3 is TGTGCCTGGACTGGACAGGTGAACACTGAAGCTTTCTTT. This sequence joins TRBV30 and TRBJ1-1, with 7 positions matching TRBD1. This CDR3 has 13 residues. J was trimmed by 0 bases and V by 4 bases; bases with no gene match: 2. The germline CDR1 and CDR2 sequences are GTSNPN and SVGIG (reference sequence).

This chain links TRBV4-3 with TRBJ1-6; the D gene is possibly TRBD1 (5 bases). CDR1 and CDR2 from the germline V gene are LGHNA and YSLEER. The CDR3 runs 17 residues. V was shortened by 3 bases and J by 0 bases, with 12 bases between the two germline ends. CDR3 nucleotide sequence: TGCGCCAGCAGCCAGGAGGCAGGGAGCTCCTATAATTCACCCCTCCACTTT. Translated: CASSQEAGSSYNSPLHF.

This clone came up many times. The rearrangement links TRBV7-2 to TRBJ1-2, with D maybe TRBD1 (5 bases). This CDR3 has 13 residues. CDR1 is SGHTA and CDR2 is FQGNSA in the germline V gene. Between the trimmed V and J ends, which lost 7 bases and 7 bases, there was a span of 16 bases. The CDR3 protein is CASTPSRRGGYTF. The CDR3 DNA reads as TGTGCCAGCACCCCGTCACGGAGGGGTGGCTACACCTTC.

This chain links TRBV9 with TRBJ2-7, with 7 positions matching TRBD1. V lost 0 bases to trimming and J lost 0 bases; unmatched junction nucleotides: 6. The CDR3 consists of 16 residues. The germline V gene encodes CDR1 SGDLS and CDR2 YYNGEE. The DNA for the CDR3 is TGTGCCAGCAGCGTAGGCACAGGGGCTGACTCCTACGAGCAGTACTTC. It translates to CASSVGTGADSYEQYF.

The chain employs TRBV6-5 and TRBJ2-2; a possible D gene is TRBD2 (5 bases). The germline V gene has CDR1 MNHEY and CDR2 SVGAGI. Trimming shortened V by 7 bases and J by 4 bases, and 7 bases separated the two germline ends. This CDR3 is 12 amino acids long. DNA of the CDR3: TGTGCCAGCAAGAGGGTCACCGGGGAGCTGTTTTTT. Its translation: CASKRVTGELFF.

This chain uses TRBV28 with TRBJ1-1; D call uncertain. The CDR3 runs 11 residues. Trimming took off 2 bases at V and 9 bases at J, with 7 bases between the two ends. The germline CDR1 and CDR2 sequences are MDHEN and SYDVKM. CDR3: CASSLQTQAFF. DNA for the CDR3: TGTGCCAGCAGTTTACAGACCCAAGCTTTCTTT.

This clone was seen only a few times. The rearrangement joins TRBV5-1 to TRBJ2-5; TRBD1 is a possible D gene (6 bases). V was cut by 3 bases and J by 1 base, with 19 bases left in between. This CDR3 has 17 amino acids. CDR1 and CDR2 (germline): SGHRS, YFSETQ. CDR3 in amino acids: CASSSQPGQAFQETQYF. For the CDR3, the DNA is TGCGCCAGCAGCTCCCAACCGGGACAAGCCTTCCAAGAGACCCAGTACTTC.

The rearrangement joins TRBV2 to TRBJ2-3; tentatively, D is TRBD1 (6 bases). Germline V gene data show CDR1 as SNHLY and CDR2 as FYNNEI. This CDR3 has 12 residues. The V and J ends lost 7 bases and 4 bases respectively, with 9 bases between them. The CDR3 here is CASKGESDTQYF. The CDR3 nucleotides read TGTGCCAGCAAGGGGGAGTCAGATACGCAGTATTTT.

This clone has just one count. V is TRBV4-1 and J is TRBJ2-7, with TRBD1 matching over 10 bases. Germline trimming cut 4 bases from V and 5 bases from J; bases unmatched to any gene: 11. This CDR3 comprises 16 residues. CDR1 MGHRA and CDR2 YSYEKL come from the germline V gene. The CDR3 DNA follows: TGCGCCAGCAGCCTTAGTCCGGGACAGGGGACCCACGAGCAGTACTTC. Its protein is CASSLSPGQGTHEQYF.

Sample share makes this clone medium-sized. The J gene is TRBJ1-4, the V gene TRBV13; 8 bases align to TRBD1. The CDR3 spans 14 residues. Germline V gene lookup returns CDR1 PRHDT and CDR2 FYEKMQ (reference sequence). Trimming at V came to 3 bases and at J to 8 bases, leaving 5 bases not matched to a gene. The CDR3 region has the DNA TGTGCCAGCAGCTTCGGACAGGGCGGAGAAAAACTGTTTTTT. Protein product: CASSFGQGGEKLFF.

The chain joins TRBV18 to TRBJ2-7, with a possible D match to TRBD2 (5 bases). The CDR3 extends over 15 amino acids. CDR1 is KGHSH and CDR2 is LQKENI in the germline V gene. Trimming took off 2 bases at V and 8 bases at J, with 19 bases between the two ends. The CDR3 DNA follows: TGTGCCAGCTCACCAATATCGGGGATTGAGGGAAAGCAGTACTTC. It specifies CASSPISGIEGKQYF.